The 8 T cell receptor beta chains below all came from one sample that was sequenced in a study of PD-1 blockade in classical Hodgkin lymphoma. The data were produced by immunoSEQ multiplex PCR, yet TCRdb's version contains in-frame clones alone and is incomplete. The table lists approximately 52,000 clones, approximately 86% of them singletons, with approximately 6.9% in the top ten. Time point in this sample: cycle 4 day 1 (C4D1), after five to seven weeks of nivolumab. Every patient experienced relapse after autologous stem cell transplantation, and brentuximab vedotin exposure varied. The sample was peripheral blood mononuclear cells (PBMCs), taken before the fourth cycle of nivolumab. Receptors were obtained from a human donor with classical Hodgkin lymphoma.

J is TRBJ2-1 and V is TRBV28, with 8 bases fitting TRBD1. The CDR3 is 16 amino acids. Germline CDR1 and CDR2: MDHEN and SYDVKM. Germline trimming cut 7 bases from V and 8 bases from J; bases unmatched to any gene: 16. Here the CDR3 reads CASTQRQGAPGHEQFF. CDR3 nucleotides: TGTGCCAGCACCCAACGCCAGGGGGCGCCGGGCCATGAGCAGTTCTTC.

The chain is built from TRBV10-3 and TRBJ2-7; D is perhaps TRBD1 or TRBD2 (5 bases each). Looked up from germline, CDR1 is ENHRY and CDR2 is SYGVKD. The CDR3 contains 16 residues. Between the trimmed V and J ends, which lost 2 bases and 3 bases, there was a span of 17 bases. CDR3 in DNA: TGTGCCATCAGTGAGCCGGGTCGGGGCGCCGACTACGAGCAGTACTTC. Translated: CAISEPGRGADYEQYF.

This rearrangement joins TRBV4-1 to TRBJ2-3; 10 nucleotides agree with TRBD2. This CDR3 has 18 amino acids. V lost 4 bases, J lost 1 base, and 11 bases stayed unmatched. Germline V CDR1 and CDR2: MGHRA, YSYEKL. CDR3 nucleotides: TGCGCCAGCAGCCGCCAGGCTAGCGGGGGAGTGGGCACAGATACGCAGTATTTT. Amino acids: CASSRQASGGVGTDTQYF.

V gene TRBV2 combines with J gene TRBJ1-5, with no clear D. Looked up from germline, CDR1 is SNHLY and CDR2 is FYNNEI. V dropped 4 bases and J dropped 0 bases, with 13 bases sitting between them. This CDR3 has 16 amino acids. The CDR3 DNA follows: TGTGCCAGCAGTGGGGGTTCACGGGGTAGCAATCAGCCCCAGCATTTT. Protein sequence: CASSGGSRGSNQPQHF. The variable domain in full, completed from reference TRBV2 and TRBJ1-5, reads EPEVTQTPSHQVTQMGQEVILRCVPISNHLYFYWYRQILGQKVEFLVSFYNNEISEKSEIFDDQFSVERPDGSNFTLKIRSTKLEDSAMYFCASSGGSRGSNQPQHFGDGTRLSIL.

In this sample, this clone turned up a few times. The chain carries TRBV5-1 and TRBJ1-2; 7 nucleotides agree with TRBD1. The V and J ends lost 0 bases and 8 bases, in that order; junction bases with no gene match: 10. From germline, CDR1 is SGHRS and CDR2 YFSETQ. This CDR3 region has 15 residues. CDR3: CASSLGKGATGGYTF. The CDR3 region has the DNA TGCGCCAGCAGCTTGGGGAAGGGGGCAACGGGCGGCTACACCTTC.

This clone was seen a handful of times. V is TRBV20-1 and J is TRBJ2-7; weak D call: TRBD1 (6 bases). The V and J ends lost 6 bases and 5 bases respectively, with 11 bases between them. The germline V gene encodes CDR1 DFQATT and CDR2 SNEGSKA (reference sequence). CDR3 size: 11 residues. The CDR3 region is CSAVNRDEQYF. CDR3 bases: TGCAGTGCGGTGAACAGGGACGAGCAGTACTTC.

The J gene is TRBJ2-1, the V gene TRBV7-9; D possibly corresponds to TRBD1 (7 bases). The CDR3 has 14 amino acids. The V and J ends lost 6 bases and 7 bases respectively, with 16 bases between them. CDR1 is SEHNR and CDR2 is FQNEAQ in the germline V gene (reference sequence). CDR3 amino acids: CASRSGGGKNEQFF. The CDR3 DNA follows: TGTGCCAGCAGGAGTGGAGGGGGCAAGAATGAGCAGTTCTTC.

The V and J genes are TRBV28 and TRBJ2-5; 7 bases match TRBD1. The CDR3 covers 17 residues. J gave up 5 bases and V 7 bases, and 19 bases lay outside the gene matches. CDR1 and CDR2 (germline): MDHEN, SYDVKM. This chain's CDR3 is CASTPPPPTGNGETQYF. The CDR3 DNA follows: TGTGCCAGCACACCTCCCCCCCCGACAGGGAACGGGGAGACCCAGTACTTC. Full variable domain (rest looked up from reference TRBV28 and TRBJ2-5): DVKVTQSSRYLVKRTGEKVFLECVQDMDHENMFWYRQDPGLGLRLIYFSYDVKMKEKGDIPEGYSVSREKKERFSLILESASTNQTSMYLCASTPPPPTGNGETQYFGPGTRLLVL.